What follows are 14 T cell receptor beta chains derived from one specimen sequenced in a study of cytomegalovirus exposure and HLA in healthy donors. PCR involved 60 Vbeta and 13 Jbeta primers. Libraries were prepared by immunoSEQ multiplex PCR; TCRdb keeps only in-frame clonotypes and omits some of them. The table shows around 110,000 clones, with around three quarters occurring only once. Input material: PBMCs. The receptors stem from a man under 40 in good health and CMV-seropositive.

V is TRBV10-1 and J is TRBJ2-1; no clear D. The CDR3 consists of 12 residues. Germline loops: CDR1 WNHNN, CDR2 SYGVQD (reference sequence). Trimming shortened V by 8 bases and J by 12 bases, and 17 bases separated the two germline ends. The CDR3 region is CASGGQVYGQFF. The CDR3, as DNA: TGCGCCAGCGGTGGCCAGGTCTATGGGCAGTTCTTC.

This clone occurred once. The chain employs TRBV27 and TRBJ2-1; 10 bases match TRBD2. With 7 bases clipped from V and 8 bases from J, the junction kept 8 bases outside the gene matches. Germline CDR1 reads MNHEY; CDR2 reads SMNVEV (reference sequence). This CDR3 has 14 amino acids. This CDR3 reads CASIRSGGGYEQFF. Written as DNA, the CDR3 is TGTGCCAGCATCCGAAGCGGGGGGGGATATGAGCAGTTCTTC.

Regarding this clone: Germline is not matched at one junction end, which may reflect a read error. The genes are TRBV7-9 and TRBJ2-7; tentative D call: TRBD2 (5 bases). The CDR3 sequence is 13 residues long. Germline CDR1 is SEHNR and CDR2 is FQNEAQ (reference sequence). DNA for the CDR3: TGTTCCAGCAGCTTAGCGTCCGCCTACGAGCAGTACTTC. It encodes CSSSLASAYEQYF.

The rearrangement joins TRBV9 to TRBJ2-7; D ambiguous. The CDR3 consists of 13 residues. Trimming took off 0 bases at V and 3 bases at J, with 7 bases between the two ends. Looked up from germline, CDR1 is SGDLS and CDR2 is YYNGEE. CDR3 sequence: CASSVGISYEQYF. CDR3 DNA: TGTGCCAGCAGCGTAGGAATTAGCTACGAGCAGTACTTC.

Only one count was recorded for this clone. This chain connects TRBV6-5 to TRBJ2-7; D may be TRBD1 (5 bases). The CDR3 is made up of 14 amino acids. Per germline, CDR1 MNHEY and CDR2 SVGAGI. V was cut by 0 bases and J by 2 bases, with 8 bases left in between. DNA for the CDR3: TGTGCCAGCAGTTACTCGGTCAGGGCCTACGAGCAGTACTTC. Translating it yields CASSYSVRAYEQYF.

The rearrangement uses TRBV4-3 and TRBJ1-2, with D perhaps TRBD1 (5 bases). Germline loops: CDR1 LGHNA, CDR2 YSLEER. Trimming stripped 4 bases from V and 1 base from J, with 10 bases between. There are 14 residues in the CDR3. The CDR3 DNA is TGCGCCAGCAGCCGAGACAGATTTAACTATGGCTACACCTTC. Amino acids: CASSRDRFNYGYTF.

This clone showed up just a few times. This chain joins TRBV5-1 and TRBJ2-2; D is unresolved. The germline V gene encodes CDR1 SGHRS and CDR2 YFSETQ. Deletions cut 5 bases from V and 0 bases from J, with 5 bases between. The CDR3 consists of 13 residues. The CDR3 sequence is CASSSANTGELFF. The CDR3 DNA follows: TGCGCCAGCAGTTCTGCGAACACCGGGGAGCTGTTTTTT.

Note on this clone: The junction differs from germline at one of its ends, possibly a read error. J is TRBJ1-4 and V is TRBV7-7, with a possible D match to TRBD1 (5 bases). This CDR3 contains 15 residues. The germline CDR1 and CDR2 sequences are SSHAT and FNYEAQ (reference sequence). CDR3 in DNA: TGTGCTAGCAGCTTAGCCGCAGGGAGGGGCGAAAAACTGTTTTTT. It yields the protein CASSLAAGRGEKLFF.

CDR3 protein: CASSPRGQSYEQYF. CDR3 sequence (DNA): TGTGCCAGCTCACCACGGGGACAGTCCTACGAGCAGTACTTC. This rearrangement joins TRBV18 to TRBJ2-7, with 7 bases aligning to TRBD1. The germline V gene has CDR1 KGHSH and CDR2 LQKENI. With V trimmed by 1 base and J by 1 base, 1 base remained unmatched. This CDR3 comprises 14 residues.

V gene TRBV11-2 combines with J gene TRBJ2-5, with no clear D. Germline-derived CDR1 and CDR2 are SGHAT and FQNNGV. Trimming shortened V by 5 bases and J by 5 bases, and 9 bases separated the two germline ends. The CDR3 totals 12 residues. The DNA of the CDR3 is TGTGCCAGCAGCCCCCAAATCGAGACCCAGTACTTC. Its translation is CASSPQIETQYF.

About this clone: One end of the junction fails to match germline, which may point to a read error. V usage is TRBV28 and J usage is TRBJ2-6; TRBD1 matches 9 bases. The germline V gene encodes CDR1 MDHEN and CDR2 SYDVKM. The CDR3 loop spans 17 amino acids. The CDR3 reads CASSTTGGATGANGLTF. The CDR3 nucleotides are TGTGCCAGCAGTACGACAGGGGGTGCTACTGGGGCCAACGGCCTGACTTTC.

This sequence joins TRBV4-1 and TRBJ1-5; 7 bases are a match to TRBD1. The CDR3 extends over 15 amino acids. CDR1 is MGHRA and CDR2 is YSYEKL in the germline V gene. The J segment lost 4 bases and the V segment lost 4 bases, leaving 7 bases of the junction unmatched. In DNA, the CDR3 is TGCGCCAGCAGCCTGATAGACAGGGATAATCAGCCCCAGCATTTT. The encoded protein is CASSLIDRDNQPQHF.

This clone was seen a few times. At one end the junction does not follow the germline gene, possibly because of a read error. CDR3 bases: TGTTCCAGCAGCCATAGGGACAGAAACTACGAGCAGTACTTC. Protein sequence: CSSSHRDRNYEQYF. V gene TRBV7-9 combines with J gene TRBJ2-7, with 7 bases matching TRBD1. The CDR3 covers 14 residues. CDR1 and CDR2 (germline): SEHNR, FQNEAQ (reference sequence).

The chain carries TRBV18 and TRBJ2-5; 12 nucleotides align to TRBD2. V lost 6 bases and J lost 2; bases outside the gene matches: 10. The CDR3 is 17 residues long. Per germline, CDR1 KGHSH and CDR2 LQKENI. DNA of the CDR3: TGTGCCAGCTCCCTCGGACTAGCGGGGAGCCAGCAAGAGACCCAGTACTTC. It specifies CASSLGLAGSQQETQYF.